This entry is about one T cell receptor (beta chain). The target antigen is unknown. The data were obtained in a study of blood T cells in healthy people across ages. Study-level information: Roughly one uniquely barcoded beta molecule per two T cells was captured. Findings of the study overall: One million T cells yielded diversity estimates that were considered underestimates. Shifts in expanded clonotypes may have been confounded by donor CMV status, which was unknown.

Extracted total RNA amounted to at least 5.5 micrograms for each sample. Looked up from germline, CDR1 is MNHNS and CDR2 is SASEGT. V was pared by 5 bases and J by 4 bases, with 5 bases of the junction left unmatched. The CDR3 is 14 residues long. Then a second PCR, running about 6 to 11 cycles, was carried out with a sample-barcoded 5' primer and a J-beta primer mix. TCRdb re-analysed the 5' RACE reads in MiXCR, keeping a single row per CDR3 protein. Found here are roughly 1.6 million distinct CDR3 sequences, about 35% of them singletons; the top ten hold roughly 12%. The V and J genes are TRBV6-1 and TRBJ2-3, with 8 bases identical to TRBD2. Sequenced input: blood. The clonotype was recovered from a young woman in good health. The chain's CDR3 is CASSRVAGSDTQYF. DNA of the CDR3: TGTGCCAGCAGTAGGGTAGCGGGATCAGATACGCAGTATTTT.